This T cell receptor (beta chain) was captured in a study of shared clonotypes between healthy human individuals (dated by TCRdb to 2018 to 2020). At the level of the whole study: A couple of women and a few men aged 18 to 49 years were included in the cohort. To increase sequencing depth and limit assay-specific biases, TCR repertoire library preparation and sequencing were carried out by different laboratories using diverse techniques. For each donor, CD4 naive and CD4 memory were each given three plates, CD8 naive was given two plates, and CD8 memory was given one plate. Each donor's leukapheresis produced roughly between roughly 0.85 and 9.5 billion PBMCs. Blood TCR repertoires of about five healthy adults were deeply sequenced to estimate repertoire size and the extent of clonotype sharing between individuals.

General findings and caveats noted by the study authors: Even with the large sequencing depth, rarefaction of the sorted-subset datasets indicated that sequencing was incomplete. Pairwise subsampling led to the expectation that sequencing depth would affect the degree of clonotype sharing among donors. Sampling was restricted to blood, and TCR repertoires in tissues likely differ from the TCR repertoires found in blood. Because the study included a small number of donors, the genetic and exposure-history diversity represented was limited. Naive subsets generally had larger estimated clonotype richness than memory subsets. Compared with non-shared clonotypes, the clonotypes found in all four sorted-subset donors had higher generation probabilities. When a handful of donors were compared, the shared fraction of clonotypes was roughly 4.8% for naive CD4, 3.5% to 4% for naive CD8, about 2.4% for memory CD4, and 0.35% to 0.5% for memory CD8.

Healthy HIV-negative adults with no recently reported acute infections or vaccinations were included as donors. Only Caucasian adults living in Nashville, Tennessee, USA were represented among the donors. CD4+ T cells were enriched through magnetic negative selection, after which naive cells were positively selected on CD45RA and the remaining negative fraction served as the memory subset. After blood collection by leukapheresis, PBMCs were isolated using Ficoll-Histopaque density gradient centrifugation and then cryopreserved in the vapor phase of liquid nitrogen. Analytical flow cytometry was used to check the purity and quantity of each magnetically sorted T cell population. From each sorted fraction, genomic DNA was isolated and quantified by UV absorbance on a Nanodrop 2000c. Trimming takes 5 bases off V and 2 bases off J; junction bases not matched to a gene: 6. CDR3 length: 15 amino acids, cysteine to phenylalanine. Only CDR3 DNA is held: 45 bases, read in frame from base 1. CDR1 MNHNY and CDR2 SVGAGI were looked up in the germline V gene (reference sequence).

TCR CDR3 regions were amplified from genomic DNA by multiplex PCR using the deep immunoSEQ assay. Extracted genomic DNA from each cell subset was spread evenly across all wells of several immunoSEQ 96-well plates, with each plate serving as a replicate. For sorted subsets, 200 to 250 ng of genomic DNA, equivalent to 25,000 to 35,000 T cell genomes, went into each replicate PCR. Purified libraries were quantified with a Qubit 3.0 fluorometer, sized on a Bioanalyzer 2100, and re-quantified with the KAPA Library Quantification kit. Every immunoSEQ 96-well plate was sequenced on a dedicated single-read 150-cycle Illumina NextSeq 550 flow cell. The study's own analysis went as follows. The immunoSEQ output contained only junctional sequences without quality scores, so filtering could not match that applied to full-length reads. Sequences were annotated with PyIR, a Python wrapper for IgBLAST v1.9, using IMGT germline references to assign V/J genes and CDR3. Reads with weak V/J assignments (E-value above 1e-6), missing CDR3, stop codons, out-of-frame junctions, or ambiguous translated residues were removed. V3J clonotypes were defined as sequences sharing the same inferred V gene, J gene, and CDR3 amino acid sequence. Percentage overlap between repertoires was calculated by dividing the number of shared unique clonotypes by the size of the smaller repertoire. RTK rarefaction, the Chao1 estimator, and Recon v2.1 estimates of unobserved clonotypes were used to assess repertoire richness. OLGA was used to compute generation probabilities for all TCRbeta clonotypes that the gDNA method yielded from a handful of donors. Sourced from immuneACCESS, this table was stored by TCRdb with only in-frame sequences that have V and J called. A share of the clones is absent; for the studies checked, an unresolved V gene accounts for under half, and the remainder has no known explanation. From that table come the V and J calls and clone size; the DNA was used to work out D and trimming. A total of about 1.1 million clones appear in this sample, roughly 77% of them only once. Approximately 0.9% of the sample goes to the ten largest clones.

This clone came up a few times. Its cognate antigen has yet to be identified. Per-base qualities were not stored, and no clone one base away is much larger. This sequence originates from a man between 18 and 35 years old in good health. Some clones in this sample may be carry-over from other donors' samples. This sequence uses TRBV6-6 and TRBJ1-3, and 7 junctional nucleotides match TRBD1. The specimen sequenced was memory CD4+ T cells from PBMCs. The cell subset or site label of this sample denotes: CD45RA-negative fraction. The CDR3 region reads CASSPSQGAGNTIYF. Read as DNA, the sequence is TGTGCCAGCAGTCCCAGTCAGGGGGCTGGAAACACCATATATTTT.